The present T cell receptor (beta chain) was sequenced within a study of control samples from healthy donors and cancer patients. Trimming cost V 4 bases and J 0 bases, with 10 bases left between them. The germline V gene has CDR1 LNHDA and CDR2 SQIVND (reference sequence). The CDR3 totals 15 residues. TCRdb's copy holds only in-frame clones and misses some; the assay was immunoSEQ multiplex PCR. The repertoire has just over 30,000 clones, around 94% of them found once; the top ten carry just over 6.5%. The sequencing sample was made of blood. The source is a man aged 55 to 70 in good health. The chain combines TRBV19 with TRBJ1-5, with a tentative D call TRBD1 (6 bases). Here the CDR3 DNA reads TGTGCCAGTAGTACGACAGGTTATAGCAATCAGCCCCAGCATTTT. As protein: CASSTTGYSNQPQHF.